Only a few counts were recorded for the clone carrying this T cell receptor beta chain. As yet, its antigen is unknown. V was trimmed by 0 bases and J by 14 bases, leaving 17 bases between them. Germline V gene sequence: CDR1 LGHNA, CDR2 YSLEER. This CDR3 has 14 amino acids. Every bit of the isolated RNA underwent reverse transcription, so sequencing read expressed TCRB transcripts. This table comes from immunoSEQ multiplex PCR, and its TCRdb copy is limited to in-frame clones, with some not included. Of about 650,000 clones in the sample, roughly 12% were seen once. The source of the sample is a study of beta chain features in type 1 diabetes. General study results and limits: Significant though moderate, a shortening of TCRB CDR3s appeared in all four CD4+ subsets of Type 1 diabetes patients.

The sequence derives from a man aged 25-45 years with type 1 diabetes. Material for sequencing was naive CD4+ T cells from blood. The chain combines TRBV4-3 with TRBJ2-1; a weak D match, TRBD2 (6 bases). The CDR3 protein is CASSQDLVLAWKFF. DNA for the CDR3: TGCGCCAGCAGCCAAGATCTCGTTCTAGCGTGGAAGTTCTTC.